One and the same sample provided the 8 T cell receptor beta chains below, sequenced in a study of cytomegalovirus exposure and HLA in healthy donors (dated by TCRdb to about 2017). To prepare the library, the immunoSEQ multiplex PCR assay was applied. For the multiplex PCR, a mixture combining 60 forward primers for TCR Vbeta segments and 13 reverse primers for TCR Jbeta segments was used. Here the immuneACCESS table is served through TCRdb, limited to in-frame sequences with V and J called. Missing clones are a known gap in these copies; in checked studies unresolved V genes cover under half, and the rest lacks a known reason. This sample comprises around 120,000 clones, around 74% of them detected only once. The ten largest clones capture 30% of the sample. The sample comprised PBMCs. The receptor source for this set is a man between 60 and 70 years old in good health and CMV-seropositive.

This chain joins TRBV19 and TRBJ1-1; 7 nucleotides line up with TRBD1. CDR3 length equals 14 residues. V shed 6 bases and J 1 base; nucleotides not matched to a gene: 5. Germline V lookup: CDR1 LNHDA, CDR2 SQIVND (reference sequence). The CDR3: CASRNRGGNTEAFF. CDR3 bases: TGTGCCAGTAGAAACAGGGGCGGGAACACTGAAGCTTTCTTT.

J is TRBJ1-2 and V is TRBV19; TRBD1 aligns across 7 bases. Trimming took 5 bases from V and 5 from J; bases not matched to a gene: 8. CDR3 length: 14 amino acids. Germline CDR1 and CDR2: LNHDA and SQIVND (reference sequence). CDR3 DNA sequence: TGTGCCAGTAGTGTCACAGGGGTTGAGTATGGCTACACCTTC. This translates into CASSVTGVEYGYTF.

CDR3 DNA: TGTGCCAGCAGCCCCGGGGACAGGGAGCTCACTGAAGCTTTCTTT. It codes for CASSPGDRELTEAFF. This chain links TRBV6-5 with TRBJ1-1, with TRBD1 matching 9 bases. V shed 6 bases and J 4 bases; nucleotides not matched to a gene: 9. The CDR3 is 15 amino acids. Germline CDR1 MNHEY, CDR2 SVGAGI.

The V call is TRBV7-9, the J call TRBJ1-1, with D maybe TRBD1 (5 bases). Looked up from germline, CDR1 is SEHNR and CDR2 is FQNEAQ (reference sequence). Deletions cut 5 bases from V and 8 bases from J, with 9 bases between. This CDR3 region has 11 residues. CDR3: CASSRTKEAFF. The CDR3 bases are TGTGCCAGCAGCAGGACAAAGGAAGCTTTCTTT.

The CDR3, as DNA: TGTGCCAGCAGCGTTAACAGCTATCAGCCCCAGCATTTT. Translating gives CASSVNSYQPQHF. J is TRBJ1-5 and V is TRBV9; D is uncertain. Trimming pared 2 bases from V and 5 bases from J, leaving 8 bases between. This CDR3 comprises 13 residues. CDR1 and CDR2 from the germline V gene are SGDLS and YYNGEE.

The CDR3 coding sequence is TGTGCCAGCAGCCCCAGGGGGCCTGGGGCCAACGTCCTGACTTTC. Residues: CASSPRGPGANVLTF. The genes are TRBV5-4 and TRBJ2-6; TRBD1 matches 8 bases. Germline V gene lookup returns CDR1 SGHNT and CDR2 YYREEE (reference sequence). CDR3 size: 15 residues. The J segment lost 2 bases and the V segment lost 4 bases, leaving 2 bases of the junction unmatched.

The J gene is TRBJ2-4, the V gene TRBV6-5, with 9 bases aligning to TRBD1. Germline values: CDR1 MNHEY, CDR2 SVGAGI. Trimming at V came to 9 bases and at J to 4 bases, leaving 10 bases not matched to a gene. This CDR3 contains 15 residues. This chain's CDR3 is CASQRDRDNKNIQYF. The DNA of the CDR3 is TGTGCCAGTCAGCGGGACAGGGATAATAAAAACATTCAGTACTTC.

The chain is built from TRBV15 and TRBJ2-5, with a possible D match to TRBD1 (6 bases). CDR1 and CDR2 (germline): LNHNV, YYDKDF (reference sequence). The V end lost 1 base, the J end lost 5 bases, and 11 bases lay between the germline ends. CDR3 size: 14 residues. CDR3 residues: CATSRVPTGETQYF. The CDR3 DNA is TGTGCCACCAGCAGAGTCCCCACAGGGGAGACCCAGTACTTC.